The sequence of this TCR beta chain was determined in a study of human T cells and chemical hapten exposure. Study-wide context: Alopecia areata, totalis or universalis was found in mostly female patients.

TCRdb re-called the RACE reads through MiXCR, storing one row per CDR3 protein. This sample has about 98,000 distinct CDR3 sequences, with less than 14% found just once. V lost 4 bases to trimming and J lost 4 bases, with 11 bases between them. In germline, CDR1 is LGHDT, CDR2 YNNKEL (reference sequence). CDR3 length: 13 amino acids. Time point of the sample: pre-sensitization, week 0. Specified treatment: therapeutic diphenylcyclopropenone sensitization with weekly scalp DPC. The rearrangement uses TRBV3-1 and TRBJ2-7; D call uncertain. The sample here was whole blood, taken in connection with sensitization to the hapten diphenylcyclopropenone (DPC). This TCR was sampled from a woman aged 60-70 years with alopecia areata. Some clones in this sample may be carry-over from other donors' samples. This chain's CDR3 is CASSPRTAYEQYF. The CDR3 DNA reads TGTGCCAGCAGCCCGCGAACGGCGTACGAGCAGTACTTC.